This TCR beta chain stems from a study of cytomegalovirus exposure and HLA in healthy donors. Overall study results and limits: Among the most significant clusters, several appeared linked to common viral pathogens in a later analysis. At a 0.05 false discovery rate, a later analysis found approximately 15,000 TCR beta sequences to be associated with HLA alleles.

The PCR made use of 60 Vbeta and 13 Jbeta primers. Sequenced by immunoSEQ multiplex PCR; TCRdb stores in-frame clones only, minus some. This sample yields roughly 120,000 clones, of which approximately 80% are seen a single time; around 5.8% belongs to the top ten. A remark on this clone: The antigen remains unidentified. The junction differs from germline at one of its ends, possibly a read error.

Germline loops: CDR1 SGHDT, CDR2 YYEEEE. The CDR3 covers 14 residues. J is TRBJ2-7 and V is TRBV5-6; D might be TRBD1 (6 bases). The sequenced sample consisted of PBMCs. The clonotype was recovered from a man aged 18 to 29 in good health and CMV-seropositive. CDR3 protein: CASSLLTGSNEQYF. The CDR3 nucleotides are TGTGCCAGCAGCTTGTTGACAGGCTCCAACGAGCAGTACTTC.